The T cell receptor (beta chain) under discussion was sequenced for a study of T cells after yellow fever vaccination. Production of TCR cDNA was by 5'RACE template switching, which also added a universal primer site and UMIs. Each CDR3 protein gets one entry after TCRdb re-called the 5' RACE reads with MiXCR. The sample yields 150,000 to 200,000 distinct CDR3 sequences, approximately 10% seen once. The origin of this receptor is a man aged 18 to 30 who received the YFV17D yellow fever vaccine. Sequencing was performed on CD8+ T cells sorted from PBMCs, taken 15 days after the yellow fever booster vaccination.

CDR3 bases: TGTGCCAGCAGCCCCCCGCGAAGGACAGGGAGTCAGCACGAGCAGTACTTC. As protein: CASSPPRRTGSQHEQYF. The chain couples TRBV7-8 to TRBJ2-7, with 8 nucleotides matching TRBD1. The CDR3 contains 17 residues. From germline, CDR1 is SGHVS and CDR2 FQNEAQ. V trimming: 5 bases; J trimming: 5 bases; junction bases outside the gene matches: 17.